Given below is one TCR beta chain in context. Germline-derived CDR1 and CDR2 are MNHNY and SVGAGI (reference sequence). Trimming took off 8 bases at V and 3 bases at J, with 12 bases between the two ends. The CDR3 totals 13 residues. The data originate from a study of blood T cell repertoires in COVID-19. Study summary: Samples of COVID-19 (acute and convalescent) were obtained from the United States, Italy and Spain. T cells, B-cell-depleted T cells, or PBMCs provided the cDNA or gDNA that served as material.

In the authors' methods: Estimated nucleated cell counts came from reference gene primer amplification. Profiling relied on immunoSEQ multiplex PCR, and the TCRdb table lists in-frame clones only, not all of them. V and J calls and clone size are given by that table; D and trimming were obtained from the DNA. The profile covers some 120,000 clones, with approximately 86% appearing a single time and around 18% taken by the ten largest. Sequenced sample: peripheral blood. The V call is TRBV6-6, the J call TRBJ2-3; no reliable D call. This clonotype was sampled from a woman aged 50 to 60 who had recovered from COVID-19. CDR3 region: CASRLPQTDTQYF. CDR3 sequence (DNA): TGTGCCAGCCGACTTCCCCAGACAGATACGCAGTATTTT.